The 3 T cell receptor beta chains reported below all come from one sample, sequenced in a study of neurological immune-mediated disorders. TCRdb called the 5' RACE reads again in MiXCR, with one record for every CDR3 protein. The sample records over 50,000 distinct CDR3 sequences, around 3.3% being singletons. Sample: PBMCs. The receptors were gathered from a man in his forties with multiple sclerosis.

This clonotype has ten or more counts. The chain combines TRBV6-5 with TRBJ1-6; D is possibly TRBD1 (5 bases). The CDR3 is 17 residues long. Trimming took off 0 bases at V and 7 bases at J, with 16 bases between the two ends. Germline loops: CDR1 MNHEY, CDR2 SVGAGI. CDR3 in amino acids: CASSYSVPGTLNSPLHF. CDR3 nucleotides: TGTGCCAGCAGTTACTCGGTACCGGGGACCTTAAATTCACCCCTCCACTTT.

This clonotype was counted many times. The V gene is TRBV27, the J gene TRBJ1-6, with a tentative D call TRBD1 (5 bases). V was clipped by 4 bases and J by 9 bases, with 13 bases between them. The CDR3 consists of 14 residues. Looked up from germline, CDR1 is MNHEY and CDR2 is SMNVEV (reference sequence). The CDR3 nucleotides are TGTGCCAGCAGTTATGCTTCGGGGCCTTCACCCCTCCACTTT. It encodes CASSYASGPSPLHF.

This clonotype showed up many times. V and J are TRBV7-2 and TRBJ2-7; D is uncertain. V dropped 5 bases and J dropped 2 bases, with 13 bases sitting between them. The V gene's germline CDR1 is SGHTA and CDR2 FQGNSA. The CDR3 is 14 residues long. The DNA for the CDR3 is TGTGCCAGCAGCGCCTATCTGACTCCCTACGAGCAGTACTTC. Translated: CASSAYLTPYEQYF.